Listed below are T cell receptor beta chains from one sample, sequenced in a study of shared clonotypes between healthy human individuals. Profiling relied on immunoSEQ multiplex PCR, and the TCRdb table lists in-frame clones only, not all of them. The sample records 850,000 to 1,100,000 clones, 70% to 80% being singletons. The sequenced material came from memory CD4+ T cells from PBMCs. These receptors were taken from a man aged 18 to 30 in good health. Some clones in this sample may be carry-over from other donors' samples. Both conserved end residues are part of each CDR3. Fields, in order: D gene, clone size, V gene, J gene, CDR3 protein, CDR3 DNA. A D gene is named only where the DNA matches it firmly. Not all rows give a size; the values are once, few, many and, for expanded clones, a class.

D gene: TRBD2
clone size: once
V gene: TRBV5-1
J gene: TRBJ2-1
CDR3 protein: CASSLASGSSYNEQFF
CDR3 DNA: TGCGCCAGCAGCTTGGCCAGCGGGAGCTCCTACAATGAGCAGTTCTTC

D gene: TRBD2
clone size: once
V gene: TRBV2
J gene: TRBJ2-1
CDR3 protein: CASRTLAGINEQFF
CDR3 DNA: TGTGCCAGCAGGACCCTAGCGGGAATTAATGAGCAGTTCTTC

D gene: -
clone size: -
V gene: TRBV13
J gene: TRBJ2-5
CDR3 protein: CASSFGVETQYF
CDR3 DNA: TGTGCCAGCAGCTTTGGCGTAGAGACCCAGTACTTC

D gene: TRBD1
clone size: -
V gene: TRBV6-1
J gene: TRBJ2-1
CDR3 protein: CASWDRPKTYNEQFF
CDR3 DNA: TGTGCCAGCTGGGACAGGCCCAAAACCTACAATGAGCAGTTCTTC

D gene: TRBD1
clone size: -
V gene: TRBV2
J gene: TRBJ1-1
CDR3 protein: CASRGQVPLAFF
CDR3 DNA: TGTGCCAGCAGGGGACAGGTCCCTCTAGCTTTCTTT

D gene: -
clone size: -
V gene: TRBV5-3
J gene: TRBJ1-2
CDR3 protein: CARSLGGAAGNRLYGYTF
CDR3 DNA: TGTGCCAGAAGCCTTGGAGGGGCGGCAGGTAATAGGCTCTATGGCTACACCTTC

D gene: -
clone size: -
V gene: TRBV11-2
J gene: TRBJ2-1
CDR3 protein: CASRWEHSYNEQFF
CDR3 DNA: TGTGCCTCCCGGTGGGAACACTCCTACAATGAGCAGTTCTTC

D gene: -
clone size: -
V gene: TRBV7-2
J gene: TRBJ1-3
CDR3 protein: CASSLVRSSGNTIYF
CDR3 DNA: TGTGCCAGCAGCTTAGTCAGGAGTTCTGGAAACACCATATATTTT

D gene: TRBD1
clone size: -
V gene: TRBV2
J gene: TRBJ1-5
CDR3 protein: CASRNPDRGEQPQHF
CDR3 DNA: TGTGCCAGCAGGAACCCTGACAGGGGTGAACAGCCCCAGCATTTT

D gene: TRBD2
clone size: -
V gene: TRBV18
J gene: TRBJ2-1
CDR3 protein: CASSLSGSSYNEQFF
CDR3 DNA: TGTGCCAGCTCACTCAGCGGGAGCTCCTACAATGAGCAGTTCTTC

D gene: TRBD2
clone size: -
V gene: TRBV7-6
J gene: TRBJ2-7
CDR3 protein: CASSLRGSGSYEQYF
CDR3 DNA: TGTGCCAGCAGCTTAAGGGGTAGCGGGAGCTACGAGCAGTACTTC

D gene: -
clone size: -
V gene: TRBV28
J gene: TRBJ2-4
CDR3 protein: CASTSPRSAKNIQYF
CDR3 DNA: TGTGCCAGCACCTCCCCCCGGAGCGCCAAAAACATTCAGTACTTC

D gene: -
clone size: -
V gene: TRBV27
J gene: TRBJ2-4
CDR3 protein: CASSPGAQILAKNIQYF
CDR3 DNA: TGTGCCAGCAGTCCCGGGGCCCAAATCTTAGCCAAAAACATTCAGTACTTC

D gene: TRBD1
clone size: -
V gene: TRBV10-3
J gene: TRBJ1-2
CDR3 protein: CAISSSGTGALNYGYTF
CDR3 DNA: TGTGCCATCAGTTCTTCCGGGACAGGGGCGCTTAACTATGGCTACACCTTC

D gene: TRBD1
clone size: -
V gene: TRBV5-6
J gene: TRBJ1-2
CDR3 protein: CASSLKALGGDGYTF
CDR3 DNA: TGTGCCAGCAGCTTGAAGGCTTTAGGGGGCGATGGCTACACCTTC

D gene: TRBD2
clone size: -
V gene: TRBV15
J gene: TRBJ2-5
CDR3 protein: CATKGQREVRETQYF
CDR3 DNA: TGTGCCACCAAGGGCCAGCGGGAGGTTCGGGAGACCCAGTACTTC

D gene: -
clone size: -
V gene: TRBV2
J gene: TRBJ1-4
CDR3 protein: CASTGQGHEKLFF
CDR3 DNA: TGTGCCAGCACTGGGCAGGGGCATGAAAAACTGTTTTTT

D gene: TRBD1
clone size: -
V gene: TRBV6-4
J gene: TRBJ1-1
CDR3 protein: CASSGWDRGRPEAFF
CDR3 DNA: TGTGCCAGCAGTGGGTGGGACAGGGGACGGCCTGAAGCTTTCTTT

D gene: TRBD2
clone size: once
V gene: TRBV7-2
J gene: TRBJ2-3
CDR3 protein: CASSRTSGGKTDTQYF
CDR3 DNA: TGTGCCAGCAGCCGAACTAGCGGGGGCAAGACAGATACGCAGTATTTT

D gene: -
clone size: few
V gene: TRBV25-1
J gene: TRBJ2-5
CDR3 protein: CASSASMGTQYF
CDR3 DNA: TGTGCCAGCAGTGCCAGTATGGGGACCCAGTACTTC

D gene: -
clone size: -
V gene: TRBV5-6
J gene: TRBJ2-7
CDR3 protein: CASSPPVRPLGEQYF
CDR3 DNA: TGTGCCAGCAGCCCCCCGGTCCGGCCTCTTGGCGAGCAGTACTTC

D gene: -
clone size: -
V gene: TRBV14
J gene: TRBJ1-2
CDR3 protein: CASSQDGTYGYTF
CDR3 DNA: TGTGCCAGCAGCCAAGATGGGACTTATGGCTACACCTTC

D gene: -
clone size: -
V gene: TRBV5-4
J gene: TRBJ1-2
CDR3 protein: CASSPLRVSGYGYTF
CDR3 DNA: TGTGCCAGCAGCCCCCTCCGGGTGTCGGGCTATGGCTACACCTTC

D gene: TRBD2
clone size: -
V gene: TRBV10-3
J gene: TRBJ2-3
CDR3 protein: CAISDRLAASSTDTQYF
CDR3 DNA: TGTGCCATCAGTGATCGACTAGCGGCATCTAGCACAGATACGCAGTATTTT

D gene: -
clone size: -
V gene: TRBV19
J gene: TRBJ2-5
CDR3 protein: CASTGGIFGETQYF
CDR3 DNA: TGTGCCAGTACTGGTGGTATATTCGGGGAGACCCAGTACTTC

D gene: -
clone size: -
V gene: TRBV5-8
J gene: TRBJ1-2
CDR3 protein: CASSLQATYGYTF
CDR3 DNA: TGTGCCAGCAGCTTACAGGCGACCTATGGCTACACCTTC

D gene: TRBD2
clone size: -
V gene: TRBV7-3
J gene: TRBJ2-1
CDR3 protein: CASSLRPPRLAGPNEQFF
CDR3 DNA: TGTGCCAGCAGCTTAAGGCCCCCCCGTCTAGCGGGCCCCAATGAGCAGTTCTTC

D gene: -
clone size: -
V gene: TRBV7-6
J gene: TRBJ1-1
CDR3 protein: CASSPRPGRDITEAFF
CDR3 DNA: TGTGCCAGCAGCCCTCGGCCCGGCAGGGACATCACTGAAGCTTTCTTT

D gene: TRBD1
clone size: -
V gene: TRBV19
J gene: TRBJ2-2
CDR3 protein: CASSTGQGNTGELFF
CDR3 DNA: TGTGCCAGTAGTACGGGACAGGGGAACACCGGGGAGCTGTTTTTT

D gene: -
clone size: -
V gene: TRBV4-2
J gene: TRBJ2-2
CDR3 protein: CASSQDLHTGELFF
CDR3 DNA: TGTGCCAGCAGCCAAGATTTACACACCGGGGAGCTGTTTTTT

D gene: TRBD1
clone size: -
V gene: TRBV10-1
J gene: TRBJ1-2
CDR3 protein: CASSEQPRDRGYGYTF
CDR3 DNA: TGCGCCAGCAGTGAGCAACCTAGGGACAGGGGTTATGGCTACACCTTC

D gene: -
clone size: few
V gene: TRBV4-3
J gene: TRBJ1-1
CDR3 protein: CASSQRGGGGPNTEAFF
CDR3 DNA: TGCGCCAGCAGCCAACGAGGCGGAGGGGGGCCCAACACTGAAGCTTTCTTT

D gene: -
clone size: -
V gene: TRBV7-9
J gene: TRBJ2-5
CDR3 protein: CASSLSEGWETQYF
CDR3 DNA: TGTGCCAGCAGCTTATCGGAGGGGTGGGAGACCCAGTACTTC

D gene: -
clone size: -
V gene: TRBV6-5
J gene: TRBJ2-7
CDR3 protein: CASSYSISPYEQYF
CDR3 DNA: TGTGCCAGCAGTTACTCGATATCGCCCTACGAGCAGTACTTC

D gene: TRBD2
clone size: -
V gene: TRBV5-1
J gene: TRBJ2-5
CDR3 protein: CASSYRSGSGQETQYF
CDR3 DNA: TGCGCCAGCAGCTACCGTAGCGGGAGCGGACAAGAGACCCAGTACTTC

D gene: -
clone size: -
V gene: TRBV18
J gene: TRBJ1-1
CDR3 protein: CASSPPSRTEAFF
CDR3 DNA: TGTGCCAGCTCACCACCCTCTCGGACTGAAGCTTTCTTT

D gene: -
clone size: -
V gene: TRBV2
J gene: TRBJ1-6
CDR3 protein: CASSGTGIYNSPLHF
CDR3 DNA: TGTGCCAGCAGCGGGACCGGGATCTATAATTCACCCCTCCACTTT

D gene: -
clone size: -
V gene: TRBV25-1
J gene: TRBJ1-2
CDR3 protein: CASSESGRARYGYTF
CDR3 DNA: TGTGCCAGCAGTGAATCGGGCAGGGCGCGCTATGGCTACACCTTC

D gene: -
clone size: -
V gene: TRBV28
J gene: TRBJ2-3
CDR3 protein: CASRDGTSTDTQYF
CDR3 DNA: TGTGCCAGCAGGGACGGGACTAGCACAGATACGCAGTATTTT

D gene: -
clone size: -
V gene: TRBV4-1
J gene: TRBJ2-3
CDR3 protein: CASSHRTHTYTDTQYF
CDR3 DNA: TGCGCCAGCAGCCACAGAACCCACACATACACAGATACGCAGTATTTT

D gene: TRBD1
clone size: -
V gene: TRBV5-1
J gene: TRBJ2-7
CDR3 protein: CASSLAGQALFSYEQYF
CDR3 DNA: TGCGCCAGCAGCTTGGCCGGACAGGCCTTGTTCTCCTACGAGCAGTACTTC

D gene: -
clone size: -
V gene: TRBV28
J gene: TRBJ1-5
CDR3 protein: CASSLKTVTQHF
CDR3 DNA: TGTGCCAGCAGCCTAAAGACGGTGACCCAGCATTTT